The following is a TCR beta chain sequence with its context. Its matching antigen is unknown. The table came from immunoSEQ multiplex PCR; TCRdb's copy has only in-frame clones and leaves some out. The sample consists of 200,000 or so clones, 93% of them appearing once. The sample originates from a study of T cell responses to AZD1222 COVID-19 vaccine. Findings and caveats of the study: Repertoire sampling was restricted to post-peak T cell response timepoints. The donor cohort was predominantly white British with a female majority, and clonal diversity may have been underestimated. Epitopes outside B.1.351 and B.1.1.7 mutated regions reportedly drew nearly half of spike TCRs. Receipt of two AZD1222 doses was followed by a rise in Spike-specific TCR breadth and depth.

The trim removed 2 bases at V and 0 bases at J, leaving 8 bases unmatched. Germline CDR1 is ENHRY and CDR2 is SYGVKD. This CDR3 spans 18 amino acids. The sample was peripheral blood, taken 28 days after the second AZD1222 dose. This chain uses TRBV10-3 with TRBJ1-3, with 9 nucleotides matching TRBD1. This receptor was obtained from an adult who received the AZD1222 COVID-19 vaccine. The CDR3 protein is CAISEAAPGQGSGNTIYF. In DNA, the CDR3 is TGTGCCATCAGTGAGGCCGCTCCGGGACAGGGCTCTGGAAACACCATATATTTT.